This T cell receptor (beta chain) is drawn from a study of T cell responses to AZD1222 COVID-19 vaccine. About this clone itself: What it binds is unknown. A read error may produce the germline difference seen at one junction end.

The germline gives CDR1 LGHDT, CDR2 YNNKEL (reference sequence). This CDR3 contains 12 residues. Notes on the study in general: Distributed over spike, vaccine-associated CD4 TCRs predominated at 160-218 and 743-854. Donors, mostly white British, included more females; clonal diversity was possibly underestimated. Reports say nearly half of spike-specific TCRs go after unmutated variant regions.

The method was immunoSEQ multiplex PCR; TCRdb's version includes in-frame clones alone and lacks a portion of them. The sample holds around 130,000 clones, 70% to 90% seen once. The starting material was peripheral blood, obtained on day 0 of AZD1222 vaccination. This TCR was sampled from an adult in good health. The gene calls are TRBV3-1 (or the pseudogene TRBV3-2) and TRBJ2-7, with D unresolved. The DNA for the CDR3 is TGTGCCAGCAGCCAAGAGGCAGGCAGCCTTGACTTC. Translated, it gives CASSQEAGSLDF.